This T cell receptor beta chain was found in a study of cytomegalovirus exposure and HLA in healthy donors. The CDR3 has 15 residues. The germline V gene encodes CDR1 MNHEY and CDR2 SVGAGI. Deletions cut 8 bases from V and 1 base from J, with 12 bases between. Use of 60 Vbeta and 13 Jbeta primers characterized the PCR. Here immunoSEQ multiplex PCR was the method, and the copy in TCRdb shows in-frame clones only, minus some. The sample lists about 92,000 clones, roughly 73% occurring once. This chain links TRBV6-5 with TRBJ1-6; D is perhaps TRBD1 (6 bases). The receptor was isolated from a middle-aged man in good health and CMV-seropositive. The sample comprised PBMCs. The CDR3 loop reads CASAPGVSYNSPLHF. In DNA form, the CDR3 reads TGTGCCAGCGCACCAGGGGTATCCTATAATTCACCCCTCCACTTT.